This T cell receptor (beta chain) originates from a study of spatial heterogeneity in lung cancer (dated by TCRdb to the late 2010s). A note on the overall study: Beta-chain transcripts were consistently detected in greater numbers than alpha-chain transcripts, which likely reflected higher beta-chain transcript abundance. The study linked features of the TCR repertoire to counts of nonsynonymous mutations, which were determined by whole-exome sequencing of tumor tissue. In the raw uncorrected reads, each unique combination of TCR and UMI appeared more than ten times on average. At surgery, around 200 tumor regions, around 68 matched nontumor lung samples and more than 50 PBMC samples were TCR-sequenced for both alpha and beta chains. The study quantitatively compared TCR alpha and beta repertoires across multiple tumor regions, matched nontumor lung and blood in non-small cell lung cancer.

The time point label, as the study defines it: sample taken at primary tumor resection. TCR sequencing used whole RNA extracted from tumor and nontumor lung tissue, or from cryopreserved PBMC samples, without cell sorting. Samples were obtained from 65 to 90 patients with early-stage, untreated non-small cell lung cancer from the lung TRACERx cohort. Only patients for whom sufficient RNA was available from at least two tumor regions were selected for TCR sequencing. This clonotype was detected a few times. This clone's antigen is unknown. No quality values exist for individual bases; no much larger clone is one base distant. Via the germline V gene, CDR1 is SGHTA and CDR2 FQGNSA. There are 12 amino acids in the CDR3, from cysteine to phenylalanine inclusive. CDR3 DNA is the only sequence kept; it has 36 bases, read in frame from the first base. V is cut by 3 bases and J by 4 bases, and the space between the germline ends is 6 bases.

The paper as a whole reports these results and caveats: Ubiquitous expanded tumor TCRs were detected in blood more often at tumor resection than at routine follow-up. Confirming at a functional level the hypothesis that regional TCRs recognize regional mutations was considered to require additional single-cell paired TCR alpha and beta sequencing.

Library preparation was by 5' RACE. For sequencing, a NextSeq 500 was employed. The TCR library protocol attached a unique molecular identifier to each TCR cDNA molecule to allow correction of PCR and sequencing errors. In the paper's pipeline: TCR identification, UMI-based error correction and CDR3 extraction were all carried out with Decombinator tools. TCRs above a frequency of 2 per 1,000, corresponding to the top 1% of the tumor frequency distribution, were defined as expanded. Renyi diversity was computed with the R vegan package after each repertoire had been subsampled 100 times to 5,000 TCRs. CDR3 similarity networks were constructed using string-kernel similarity of amino acid triplets, with links drawn between CDR3s whose pairwise similarity was above 0.82. In TCRdb, the public reads were trimmed at Q25 with fastp and aligned with MiXCR, with productive beta chains retained. Rows are unified per CDR3 protein, each entry keeping the most common DNA and genes. TCRdb's processing, not the authors', yielded these V and J calls. This sample has about 95,000 distinct CDR3 sequences in its table, and roughly 8.7% of those were observed once. The ten largest account for roughly 7.2% of the sample.

The V and J genes are TRBV7-2 and TRBJ2-5; no D gene can be assigned with confidence. The source is a male donor with early-stage non-small cell lung cancer. The specimen was PBMCs, collected at surgery. The CDR3 region has the sequence CASSFSRETQYF. The base sequence is TGTGCCAGCAGCTTTTCCCGAGAGACCCAGTACTTC. Reference TRBV7-2 and TRBJ2-5 proteins supply the regions before and after the CDR3; the full variable domain is: GAGVSQSPSNKVTEKGKDVELRCDPISGHTALYWYRQSLGQGLEFLIYFQGNSAPDKSGLPSDRFSAERTGGSVSTLTIQRTQQEDSAVYLCASSFSRETQYFGPGTRLLVL.